This T cell receptor beta chain was found in a study of OX40 agonist ivuxolimab in advanced cancers. Profiling relied on immunoSEQ multiplex PCR, and the TCRdb table lists in-frame clones only, not all of them. This table holds some 60,000 clones, around 93% found once. This CDR3 has 14 amino acids. V shed 7 bases and J 3 bases; nucleotides not matched to a gene: 2. Per germline, CDR1 SGHAT and CDR2 FQNNGV. The TCR originated in an adult with an advanced solid tumor such as melanoma, head and neck, liver or kidney cancer. The V call is TRBV11-2, the J call TRBJ2-7; 14 bases line up with TRBD2. The sequences come from CD4+ or CD8+ T cells sorted from blood, collected in a trial of the OX40 agonist ivuxolimab. The DNA of the CDR3 is TGTGCCAGCACCGGGACTAGCGGGAGCTACGAGCAGTACTTC. It is translated as CASTGTSGSYEQYF.